This T cell receptor (beta chain) stems from a study of cytomegalovirus exposure and HLA in healthy donors. Study findings and constraints: Most TCR sequences were rare, but some public TCRs occurred in many donors. Associated with cytomegalovirus, according to the listing, were 150 to 200 TCR beta chains. It was found in a later analysis that first-cohort TCR clusters tended to co-occur in the 90 to 150 validation repertoires.

In regard to this clone: Its cognate antigen is unknown.

Using immunoSEQ multiplex PCR, the repertoire was profiled, and TCRdb retains in-frame clones only, with some absent. The data contain 150,000 or so clones, about 87% of them singletons. The donors formed part of the roughly 110-subject validation cohort, distinct from the approximately 670-subject first cohort. This CDR3 contains 13 residues. V lost 4 bases to trimming and J lost 2 bases, with 8 bases between them. Per the germline V gene, CDR1 is SGHTA and CDR2 is FQGTGA. The sample consisted of PBMCs. The clonotype originates from a woman in her 30s in good health and CMV-seropositive. The chain carries TRBV7-3 and TRBJ2-5, with a tentative D call TRBD2 (6 bases). The DNA of the CDR3 is TGTGCCAGCAGCTCGGGACTTCAAGAGACCCAGTACTTC. This codes for CASSSGLQETQYF.